This TCR beta chain was obtained from a study of blood T cell repertoires in COVID-19. Study-level information: PBMCs, B-cell-depleted T cells, or T cells were the source of the cDNA or gDNA that made up the material.

V was cut by 0 bases and J by 8 bases, with 17 bases left in between. CDR1 is SGHDN and CDR2 is FVKESK in the germline V gene. This CDR3 contains 16 residues. The data were produced by immunoSEQ multiplex PCR, yet TCRdb's version contains in-frame clones alone and is incomplete. The sample lists 88,000 or so clones, more than 70% occurring once. Specimen: peripheral blood. This sequence originates from a man aged 45 to 65 with acute or convalescent COVID-19. This chain connects TRBV14 to TRBJ2-1, with a weak D call TRBD2 (5 bases). Written as DNA, the CDR3 is TGTGCCAGCAGCCAAGAAGGAAGGGCCGGGGTTGATGAGCAGTTCTTC. This sequence encodes CASSQEGRAGVDEQFF.